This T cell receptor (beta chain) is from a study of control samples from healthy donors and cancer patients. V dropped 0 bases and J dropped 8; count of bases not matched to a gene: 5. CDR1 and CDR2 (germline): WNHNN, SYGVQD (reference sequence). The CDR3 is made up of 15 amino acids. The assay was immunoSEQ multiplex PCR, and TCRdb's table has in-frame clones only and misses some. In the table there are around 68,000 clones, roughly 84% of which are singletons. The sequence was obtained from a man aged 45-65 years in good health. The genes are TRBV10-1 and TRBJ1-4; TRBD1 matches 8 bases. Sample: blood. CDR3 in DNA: TGCGCCAGCAGTGAGTCCAGGGGGCGCCGGGAAAAACTGTTTTTT. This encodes CASSESRGRREKLFF.